This T cell receptor beta chain was found in a study of monozygotic twins with inflammatory bowel disease. Study-level findings and limits: TCRbeta diversity (inverse Simpson) was lower in IBD patients than in healthy co-twins.

CDR1 LGHDT and CDR2 YNNKEL come from the germline V gene (reference sequence). This CDR3 has 19 residues. It was 3,000 to 3,500 ng of total RNA that each TCR library used. TCRdb reprocessed the 5' RACE reads, with one entry per CDR3 protein and no DNA. This listing includes around 97,000 distinct CDR3 sequences. Worth noting for this clonotype: Its antigen is unidentified.

The origin of this receptor is a human donor with ulcerative colitis or Crohn's disease, or a healthy co-twin of an affected twin (not recorded which). This chain uses TRBV3-1 with TRBJ2-1; TCRdb gives TRBD2 as the D gene, but with no DNA this cannot be confirmed. The sample comprised blood. The CDR3 loop is CASSQSAPQREGRDNEQFF.